This paragraph covers one TCR beta chain sequence. This clonotype has at least ten counts. The clone's antigen remains unknown. Base qualities are not provided; no much larger clone lies one nucleotide away. The data derive from a study of T-cell reconstitution after alpha-beta-depleted transplantation in children (dated by TCRdb to the mid-2010s). With regard to the full study: The study quantitatively tracked T-cell immune reconstitution after TCRalphabeta/CD19-depleted allogeneic hematopoietic cell transplantation in children using TCR repertoire profiling.

The treatment or condition label, read with the paper, signifies: allogeneic hematopoietic cell transplantation with graft depleted of TCRalphabeta T cells and CD19 B cells. The children who served as transplant recipients had been given grafts of TCRalphabeta/CD19-depleted allogeneic hematopoietic cells. Overall study outcomes, separate from this receptor: Over the following months the frequencies of hyperexpanded clones went down, and after one year T-cell counts and TCRbeta diversity were mostly credited to newly produced T cells. In some patients, the high TCRbeta diversity seen at day 60 was put down to recipient T cells and intrathymic progenitors that had survived conditioning. Apparently early alphabetaT-cell count recovery about two months after transplant reportedly relied on only several hundred rapidly expanded clones derived from non-depleted graft cells.

V lost 3 bases and J lost 6 bases; the stretch between them is 17 bases long. CDR1 and CDR2, per the germline V gene (reference sequence), are MNHEY and SMNVEV. Including cysteine and phenylalanine, the CDR3 has 15 amino acids. The only DNA kept is the CDR3, 45 bases in frame from the first base. The library came from PCR. The data were produced on an Illumina HiSeq 2500. Molecular barcoding was employed in the preparation of TCR libraries, with unique molecular identifiers being used to normalize TCRbeta repertoire quantification. TCRdb ran its own pipeline on the public reads, namely fastp trimming at Q25 and MiXCR clone calling, and kept in-frame beta chains. Rows are combined by CDR3 protein, so each entry shows the most common genes and DNA. The sample table shows 450,000 to 600,000 distinct CDR3 sequences, and approximately 10% are seen once. The top ten hold around 2% of the sample.

The chain is made from TRBV27 and TRBJ1-2; the D segment could be TRBD1, given 5 matching bases. The material was PBMCs, obtained before TCRalphabeta/CD19-depleted stem cell transplant. This receptor was identified in a child aged 2 to 10 with inherited bone marrow failure, due to receive a stem cell transplant. In nucleotide form, the sequence is TGTGCCAGCAGTTTTTCTAGCAGGGCCCCCCATGGCTACACCTTC. Its protein product is CASSFSSRAPHGYTF.